This record concerns one T cell receptor beta chain sequence. This entry comes from a study of blood T cell repertoires in COVID-19. About the study: Sites across the United States, Italy and Spain contributed samples from acute and convalescent COVID-19. From T cells, B-cell-depleted T cells, or PBMCs came the material, which was cDNA or gDNA.

The trim removed 6 bases at V and 6 bases at J, leaving 0 bases unmatched. Germline CDR1 reads SGHAT; CDR2 reads FQNNGV. The CDR3 is 11 amino acids. Original analysis: Reference gene primer amplification yielded estimated nucleated cell counts. Clones were sequenced by immunoSEQ multiplex PCR, and TCRdb holds only the in-frame ones, with some missing. That table supplies the V and J calls and clone size; D and trimming were determined from the DNA. The sample holds 200,000 to 300,000 clones, around 80% seen once. The V call is TRBV11-2, the J call TRBJ1-1; 8 bases fit TRBD1. This clonotype was obtained from a woman older than 75 with acute or convalescent COVID-19. The sequenced sample was peripheral blood. As DNA, the CDR3 is TGTGCCAGCAGGGACAGGGCTGAAGCTTTCTTT. Amino acid sequence: CASRDRAEAFF.